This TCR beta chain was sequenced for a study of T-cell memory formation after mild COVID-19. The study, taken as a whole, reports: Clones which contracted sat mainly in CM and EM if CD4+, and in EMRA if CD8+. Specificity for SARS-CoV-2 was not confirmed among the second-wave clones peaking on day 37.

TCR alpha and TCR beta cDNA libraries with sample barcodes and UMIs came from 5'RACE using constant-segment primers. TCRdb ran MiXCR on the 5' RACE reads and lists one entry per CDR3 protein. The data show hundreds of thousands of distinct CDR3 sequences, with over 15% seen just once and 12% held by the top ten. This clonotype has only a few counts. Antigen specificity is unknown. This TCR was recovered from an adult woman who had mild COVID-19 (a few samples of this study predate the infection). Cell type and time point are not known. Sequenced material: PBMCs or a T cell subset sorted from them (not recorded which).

CDR3 residues: CASSVFPSGYNEQFF. CDR3 bases: TGTGCCAGCAGCGTATTTCCTAGCGGCTACAATGAGCAGTTCTTC. The J gene is TRBJ2-1, the V gene TRBV9; 7 bases agree with TRBD2. CDR1 SGDLS and CDR2 YYNGEE come from the germline V gene. Trimming at V came to 1 base and at J to 3 bases, leaving 4 bases not matched to a gene. The CDR3 runs to 15 residues.